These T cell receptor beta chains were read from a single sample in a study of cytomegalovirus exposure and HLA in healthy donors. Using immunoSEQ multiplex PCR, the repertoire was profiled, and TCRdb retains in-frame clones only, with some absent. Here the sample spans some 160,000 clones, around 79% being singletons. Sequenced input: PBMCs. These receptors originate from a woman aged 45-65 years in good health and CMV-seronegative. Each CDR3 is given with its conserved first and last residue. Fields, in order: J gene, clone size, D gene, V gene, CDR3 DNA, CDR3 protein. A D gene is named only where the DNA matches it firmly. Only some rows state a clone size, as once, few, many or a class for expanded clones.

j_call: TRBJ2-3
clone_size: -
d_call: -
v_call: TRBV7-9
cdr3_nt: TGTGCCAGCACGGGGACATCACTCAGGACAGATACGCAGTATTTT
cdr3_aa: CASTGTSLRTDTQYF

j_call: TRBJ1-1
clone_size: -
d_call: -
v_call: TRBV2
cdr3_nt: TGTGCCAGCAACGAAGGGGTCAGGGGTGCCACTGAAGCTTTCTTT
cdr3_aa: CASNEGVRGATEAFF

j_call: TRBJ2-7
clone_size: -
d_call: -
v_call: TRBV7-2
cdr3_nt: TGTGCCAGCAGCCTAAGGACCTCGGACAGCTACGAGCAGTACTTC
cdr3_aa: CASSLRTSDSYEQYF

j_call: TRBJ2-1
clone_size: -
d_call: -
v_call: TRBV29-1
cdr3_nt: TGCAGCGTTGAATCAACAGGGATTGAGCAGTTCTTC
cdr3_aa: CSVESTGIEQFF

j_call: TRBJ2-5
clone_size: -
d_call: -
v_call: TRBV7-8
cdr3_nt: TGTGCCAGCAGCCGTGGACAGCAAGAGACCCAGTACTTC
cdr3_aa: CASSRGQQETQYF

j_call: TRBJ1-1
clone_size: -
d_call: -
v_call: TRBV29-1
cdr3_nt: TGCAGCGTTTTCCCCAGGGGCGCAGGGACTGAAGCTTTCTTT
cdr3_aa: CSVFPRGAGTEAFF

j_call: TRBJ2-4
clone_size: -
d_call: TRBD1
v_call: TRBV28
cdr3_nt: TGTGCCAGCACCTCGGACAGGGCATACAACATTCAGTACTTC
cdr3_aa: CASTSDRAYNIQYF

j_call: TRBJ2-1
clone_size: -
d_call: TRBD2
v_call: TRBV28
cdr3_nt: TGTGCCAGCAGTTTTTCGGGGTCCTCCTGGGGGACTAACCGTTACAATGAGCAGTTCTTC
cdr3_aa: CASSFSGSSWGTNRYNEQFF

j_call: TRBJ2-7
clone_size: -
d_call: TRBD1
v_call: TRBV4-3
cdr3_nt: TGCGCCAGCAGCCAAGGTCGGACAGGGGTGGGTTACGAGCAGTACTTC
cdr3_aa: CASSQGRTGVGYEQYF

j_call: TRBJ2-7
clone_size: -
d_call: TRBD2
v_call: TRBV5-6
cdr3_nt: TGTGCCAGCAGCTTGGTAAGCCGACTAGCGGAGAGCTCCTACGAGCGGTACTTC
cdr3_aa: CASSLVSRLAESSYERYF

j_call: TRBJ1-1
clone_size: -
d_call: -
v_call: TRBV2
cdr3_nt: TGTGCCAGCAGATCAACGGTGAACACTGAAGCTTTCTTT
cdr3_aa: CASRSTVNTEAFF

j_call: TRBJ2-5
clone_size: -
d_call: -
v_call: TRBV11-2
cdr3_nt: TGTGCCAGCAGCTCAGACGGGACATACCAAGGGACCCAGTACTTC
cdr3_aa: CASSSDGTYQGTQYF

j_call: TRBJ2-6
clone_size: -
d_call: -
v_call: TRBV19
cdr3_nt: TGTGCCAGTAATGGGGTAGCGGAAAGCTCTGGGGCCAACGTCCTGACTTTC
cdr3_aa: CASNGVAESSGANVLTF

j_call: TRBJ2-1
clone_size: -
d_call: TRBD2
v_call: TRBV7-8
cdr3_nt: TGTGCCAGCAGCAGCTTCCATAGCGGGGGGGGCGTGAATGAGCAGTTCTTC
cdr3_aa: CASSSFHSGGGVNEQFF

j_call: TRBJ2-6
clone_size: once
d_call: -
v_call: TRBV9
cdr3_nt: TGTGCCAGCAGCCCCCTTAGTATTGGGGCCAACGGCCTGACTTTC
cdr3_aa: CASSPLSIGANGLTF

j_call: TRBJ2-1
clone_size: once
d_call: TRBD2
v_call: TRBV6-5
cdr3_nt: TGTGCCAGCAGTTACTCGTTGGGACTAGTTGACAATGAGCAGTTCTTC
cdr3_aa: CASSYSLGLVDNEQFF

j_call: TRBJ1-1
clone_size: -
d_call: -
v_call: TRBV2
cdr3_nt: TGTGCCAGCAGTGACAGGGTCACTGAAGCTTTCTTT
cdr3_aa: CASSDRVTEAFF

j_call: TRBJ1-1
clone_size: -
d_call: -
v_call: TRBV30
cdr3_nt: TGTGCCTGTGCGACCGGGACACGGGGCACTGAAGCTTTCTTT
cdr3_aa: CACATGTRGTEAFF

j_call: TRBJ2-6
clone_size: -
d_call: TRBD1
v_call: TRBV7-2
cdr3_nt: TGTGCCAGCAGCCCCGGGACAGGGCGCTCTGGGGCCAACGTCCTGACTTTC
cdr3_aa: CASSPGTGRSGANVLTF

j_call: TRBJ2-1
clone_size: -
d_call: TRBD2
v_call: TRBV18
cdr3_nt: TGTGCCAGCTCACCACCGATGAGCGGGGGTGACAATGAGCAGTTCTTC
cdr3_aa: CASSPPMSGGDNEQFF

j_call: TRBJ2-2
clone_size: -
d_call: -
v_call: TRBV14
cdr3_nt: TGTGCCAGCAGCCGAGTCCGGGTTAACACCGGGGAGCTGTTTTTT
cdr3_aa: CASSRVRVNTGELFF

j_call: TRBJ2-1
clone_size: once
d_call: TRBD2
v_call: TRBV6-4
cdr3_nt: TGTGCCAGCAGTGTACTAGCGGTTGACAATGAGCAGTTCTTC
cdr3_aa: CASSVLAVDNEQFF

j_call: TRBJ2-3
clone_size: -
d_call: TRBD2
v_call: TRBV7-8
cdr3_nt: TGTGCCAGCAGCCAAAATCCGGGACTAGCCCCCGATACGCAGTATTTT
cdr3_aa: CASSQNPGLAPDTQYF

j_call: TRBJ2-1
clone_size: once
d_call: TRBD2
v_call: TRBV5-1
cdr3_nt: TGCGCCAGCAGCGTGGGACTAGCGGGAACCACGAATGAGCAGTTCTTC
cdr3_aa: CASSVGLAGTTNEQFF

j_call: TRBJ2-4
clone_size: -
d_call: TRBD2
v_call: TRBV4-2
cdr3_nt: TGTGCCAGCAGCCAGACCCTAGCGGGGGGGCACATTCAGTACTTC
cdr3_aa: CASSQTLAGGHIQYF

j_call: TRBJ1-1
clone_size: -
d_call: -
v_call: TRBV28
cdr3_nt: TGTGCCAGCAGTAAACAGGGTATGACTGAAGCTTTCTTT
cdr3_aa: CASSKQGMTEAFF

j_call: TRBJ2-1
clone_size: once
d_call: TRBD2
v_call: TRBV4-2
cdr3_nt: TGTGCCAGCAGCCAAGATTACCTAGCGGGGGGGCGAGATGAGCAGTTCTTC
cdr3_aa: CASSQDYLAGGRDEQFF

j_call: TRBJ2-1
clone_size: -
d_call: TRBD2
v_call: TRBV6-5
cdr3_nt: TGTGCCAGCAGTGAATACCCGGAGCGGGGTGAGCAGTTCTTC
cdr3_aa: CASSEYPERGEQFF

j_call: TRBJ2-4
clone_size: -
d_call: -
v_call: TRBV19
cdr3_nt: TGTGCCAGCGGGGTAGCCAAAAACATTCAGTACTTC
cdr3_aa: CASGVAKNIQYF

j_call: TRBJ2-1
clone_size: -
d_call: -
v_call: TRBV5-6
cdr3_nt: TGTGCCAGCAGTCGGACAGTATCCTCCTACAATGAGCAGTTCTTC
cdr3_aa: CASSRTVSSYNEQFF

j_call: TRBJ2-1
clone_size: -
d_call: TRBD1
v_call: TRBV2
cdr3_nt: TGTGCCAGCAGTGGTGGGGGACAGGCGAGCTCCTACAATGAGCAGTTCTTC
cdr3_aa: CASSGGGQASSYNEQFF

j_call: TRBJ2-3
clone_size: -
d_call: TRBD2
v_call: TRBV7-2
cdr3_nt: TGTGCCAGCAGCTTTAGCGGGGGGGTCACAGATACGCAGTATTTT
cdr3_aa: CASSFSGGVTDTQYF

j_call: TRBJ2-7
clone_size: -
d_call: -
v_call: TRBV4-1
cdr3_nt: TGCGCCAGCAGCCAAGCCCCCTTATCAGGTATCGGCTACGAGCAGTACTTC
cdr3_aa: CASSQAPLSGIGYEQYF

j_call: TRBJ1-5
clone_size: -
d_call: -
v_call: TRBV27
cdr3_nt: TGTGCCAGCAGTTTAGGTGGGGCGACTTATCAGCCCCAGCATTTT
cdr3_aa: CASSLGGATYQPQHF

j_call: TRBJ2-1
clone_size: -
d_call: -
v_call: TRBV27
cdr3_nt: TGTGCCAGCAGTCTAGCTGGTAATGAGCAGTTCTTC
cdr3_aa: CASSLAGNEQFF

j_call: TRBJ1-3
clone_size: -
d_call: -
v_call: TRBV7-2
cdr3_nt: TGTGCCAGCAGCTTAGCCGGCGGAGTGGACACCATATATTTT
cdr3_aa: CASSLAGGVDTIYF

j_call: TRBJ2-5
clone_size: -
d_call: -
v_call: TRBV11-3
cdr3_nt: TGTGCCAGCAGCCCCACTAGCTTTGAGACCCAGTACTTC
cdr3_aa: CASSPTSFETQYF

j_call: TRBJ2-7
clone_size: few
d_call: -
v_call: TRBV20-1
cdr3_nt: TGCAGTGCTCCTAACCCCCTCGAGCAGTACTTC
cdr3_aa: CSAPNPLEQYF

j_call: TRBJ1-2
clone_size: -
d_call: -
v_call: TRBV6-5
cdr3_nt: TGTGCCAGCACGCGAGGAGGGGATGGCTACACCTTC
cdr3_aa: CASTRGGDGYTF

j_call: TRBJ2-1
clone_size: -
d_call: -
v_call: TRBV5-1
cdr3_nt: TGCGCCAGCAGCTTGTCGTACTCCTACAATGAGCAGTTCTTC
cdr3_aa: CASSLSYSYNEQFF

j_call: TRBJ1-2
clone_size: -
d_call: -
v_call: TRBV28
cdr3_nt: TGTGCCAGCAGCTCCAGGGATGGCTACACCTTC
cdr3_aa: CASSSRDGYTF

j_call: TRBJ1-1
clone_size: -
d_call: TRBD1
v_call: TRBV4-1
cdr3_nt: TGTGCCAGCAGCCAAGGGACAGGCTATAACACTGAAGCTTTCTTT
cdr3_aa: CASSQGTGYNTEAFF

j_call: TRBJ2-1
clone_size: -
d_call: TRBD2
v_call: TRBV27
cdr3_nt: TGTGCCAGCAGTAGATTAGGGACTAGCAGCTATGAGCAGTTCTTC
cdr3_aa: CASSRLGTSSYEQFF

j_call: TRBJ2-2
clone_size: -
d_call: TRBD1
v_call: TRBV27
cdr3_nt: TGTGCCAGCACCGTGGGGACAGGGGGGGCCGGGGAGCTGTTTTTT
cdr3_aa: CASTVGTGGAGELFF